This record covers a single T cell receptor beta chain. Its specificity is not known. TCRdb keeps only in-frame clones here, not all; method: immunoSEQ multiplex PCR. Among some 21,000 clones listed, around 80% were seen once. This CDR3 is 15 amino acids long. Germline trimming cut 5 bases from V and 9 bases from J; bases unmatched to any gene: 9. The germline V gene has CDR1 MDHEN and CDR2 SYDVKM. This specimen belongs to a study of OX40 agonist ivuxolimab in advanced cancers. About the research overall: Hepatocellular carcinoma, melanoma, renal cell or head and neck cancer affected the dose-escalation patients.

General study points: Partial responders receiving 0.1-3.0 mg/kg showed among the lowest clonal expansion. Researchers did not establish what antigens the expanded peripheral T cells target.

Baseline, cycle 4 day 1, and cycle 7 day 1 were the blood sampling points. The source is an adult with an advanced solid tumor such as melanoma, head and neck, liver or kidney cancer. The chain couples TRBV28 to TRBJ2-7; 14 positions agree with TRBD2. Sequenced material: CD4+ or CD8+ T cells sorted from blood, taken in a trial of the OX40 agonist ivuxolimab. CDR3 sequence (DNA): TGTGCCAGCAGTGCTCGACTAGCGGGAGGGCCCGGGCAGTACTTC. Encoded protein: CASSARLAGGPGQYF.